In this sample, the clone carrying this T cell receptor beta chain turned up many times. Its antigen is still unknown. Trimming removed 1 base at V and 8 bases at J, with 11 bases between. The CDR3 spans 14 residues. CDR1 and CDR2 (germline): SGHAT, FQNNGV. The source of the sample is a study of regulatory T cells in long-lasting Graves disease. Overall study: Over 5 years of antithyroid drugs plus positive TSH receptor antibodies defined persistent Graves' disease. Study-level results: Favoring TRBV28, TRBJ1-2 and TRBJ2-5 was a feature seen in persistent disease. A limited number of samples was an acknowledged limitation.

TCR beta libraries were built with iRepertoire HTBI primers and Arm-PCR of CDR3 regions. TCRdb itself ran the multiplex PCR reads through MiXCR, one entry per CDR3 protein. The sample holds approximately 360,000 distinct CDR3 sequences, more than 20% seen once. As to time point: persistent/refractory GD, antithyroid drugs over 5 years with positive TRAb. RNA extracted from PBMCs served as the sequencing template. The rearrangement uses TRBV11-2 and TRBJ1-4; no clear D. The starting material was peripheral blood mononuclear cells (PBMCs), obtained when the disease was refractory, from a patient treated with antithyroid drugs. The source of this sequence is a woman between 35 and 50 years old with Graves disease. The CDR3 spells CASSLGGLGEKLFF. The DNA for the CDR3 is TGTGCCAGCAGCTTAGGAGGGCTTGGAGAAAAACTGTTTTTT. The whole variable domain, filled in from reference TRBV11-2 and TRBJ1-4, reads EAGVAQSPRYKIIEKRQSVAFWCNPISGHATLYWYQQILGQGPKLLIQFQNNGVVDDSQLPKDRFSAERLKGVDSTLKIQPAKLEDSAVYLCASSLGGLGEKLFFGSGTQLSVL.